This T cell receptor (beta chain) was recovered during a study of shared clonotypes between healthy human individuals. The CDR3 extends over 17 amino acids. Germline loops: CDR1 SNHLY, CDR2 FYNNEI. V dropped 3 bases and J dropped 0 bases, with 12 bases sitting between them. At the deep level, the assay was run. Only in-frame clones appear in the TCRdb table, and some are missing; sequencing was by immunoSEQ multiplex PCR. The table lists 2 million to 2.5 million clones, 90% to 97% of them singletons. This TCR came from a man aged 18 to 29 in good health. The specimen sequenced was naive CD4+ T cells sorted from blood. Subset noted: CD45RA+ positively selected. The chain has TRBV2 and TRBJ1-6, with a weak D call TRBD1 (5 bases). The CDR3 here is CASSEDILSSYNSPLHF. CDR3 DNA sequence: TGTGCCAGCAGTGAGGACATCCTGAGCTCCTATAATTCACCCCTCCACTTT.